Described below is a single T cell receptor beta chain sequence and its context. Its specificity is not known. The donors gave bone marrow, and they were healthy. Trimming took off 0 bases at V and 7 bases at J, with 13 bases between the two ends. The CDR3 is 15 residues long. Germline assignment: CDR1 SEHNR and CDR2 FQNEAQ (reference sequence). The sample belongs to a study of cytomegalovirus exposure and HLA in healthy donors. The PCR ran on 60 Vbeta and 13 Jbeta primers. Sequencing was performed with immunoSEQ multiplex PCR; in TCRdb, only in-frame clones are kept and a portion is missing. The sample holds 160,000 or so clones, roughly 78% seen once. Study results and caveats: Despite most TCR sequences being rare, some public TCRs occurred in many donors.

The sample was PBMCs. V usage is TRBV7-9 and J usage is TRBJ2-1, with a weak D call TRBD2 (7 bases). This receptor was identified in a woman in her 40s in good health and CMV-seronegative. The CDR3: CASSLAGGRTNEQFF. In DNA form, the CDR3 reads TGTGCCAGCAGCTTAGCGGGGGGGCGTACTAATGAGCAGTTCTTC. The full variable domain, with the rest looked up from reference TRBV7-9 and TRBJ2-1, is DTGVSQNPRHKITKRGQNVTFRCDPISEHNRLYWYRQTLGQGPEFLTYFQNEAQLEKSRLLSDRFSAERPKGSFSTLEIQRTEQGDSAMYLCASSLAGGRTNEQFFGPGTRLTVL.